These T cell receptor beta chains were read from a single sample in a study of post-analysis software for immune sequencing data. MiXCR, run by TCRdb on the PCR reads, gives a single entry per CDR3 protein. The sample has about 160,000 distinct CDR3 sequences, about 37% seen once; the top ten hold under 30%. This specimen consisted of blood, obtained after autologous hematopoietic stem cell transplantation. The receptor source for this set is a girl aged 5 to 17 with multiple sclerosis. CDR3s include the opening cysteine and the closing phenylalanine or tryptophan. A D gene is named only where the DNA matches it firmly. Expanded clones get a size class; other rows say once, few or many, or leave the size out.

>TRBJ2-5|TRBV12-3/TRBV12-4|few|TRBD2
TGTGCCAGCAGTCGACCTAATTCACACAGGGGTTGGCTAGCGGGAGGCCAAGAGACCCAGTACTTC
CASSRPNSHRGWLAGGQETQYF
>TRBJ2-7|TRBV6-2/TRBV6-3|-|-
TGTACCAGCAGGCCCGACAGCGCCCGCCCCTACGAGCAGTACTTC
CTSRPDSARPYEQYF
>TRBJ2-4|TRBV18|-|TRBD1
TGTGCCAGCTCACCAGCGGGACAGGCGATTTACAATGAGCAGTACTTC
CASSPAGQAIYNEQYF
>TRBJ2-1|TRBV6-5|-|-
TGTGCCAGCAGCTCCTATGGGGATGAGCAGTTCTTC
CASSSYGDEQFF
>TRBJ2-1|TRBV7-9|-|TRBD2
TGCGCCAGCAGCCAAAAAAAGTTAATAGCGGGAGTCGGGCACAATGAGCAGGTCTTC
CASSQKKLIAGVGHNEQVF
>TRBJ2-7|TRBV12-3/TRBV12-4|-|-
TGTGCCAGCACCCCAGGCGGCTCCTACAATGAGCAGTACTTC
CASTPGGSYNEQYF
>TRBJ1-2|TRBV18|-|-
TGTGCCAGCTCACCAATCCCGAGCTATGGCTACACCTTC
CASSPIPSYGYTF
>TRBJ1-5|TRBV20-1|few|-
TGCAGTGCGATCCCAGACGGACAGCCCCAGCATTTT
CSAIPDGQPQHF
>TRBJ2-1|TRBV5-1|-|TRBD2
TGCGCCAGCAGCCTCGGACTAGCGGGCCTAGGGGAGCAGTTCTTC
CASSLGLAGLGEQFF
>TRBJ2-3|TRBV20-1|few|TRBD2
TGCAGTGCTAGAGATCAAGCGGGGCCTTATACGCAGTATTTT
CSARDQAGPYTQYF
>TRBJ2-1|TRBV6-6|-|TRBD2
TGTGCCAGCAGCCTCACCGGGAGGCATGAGCAGTTCTTC
CASSLTGRHEQFF
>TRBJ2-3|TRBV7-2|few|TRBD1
TGTGCCAGCAGCTCCTCAGGGGGCCCTGGGTTGGGGGATACGCAGTATTTT
CASSSSGGPGLGDTQYF
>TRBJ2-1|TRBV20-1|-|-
TGCAGTGCTAGTACCGAACCCAATGAGCAGTTCTTC
CSASTEPNEQFF
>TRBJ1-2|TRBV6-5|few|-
TGTGCCAGACCCCCTGAATTCACCTCTGGCTACACCTTC
CARPPEFTSGYTF
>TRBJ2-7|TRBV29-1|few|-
TGCAGCGTCCCGGGACTGGGCTACGAGCAGTACTTC
CSVPGLGYEQYF
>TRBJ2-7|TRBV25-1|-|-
TGTGCCAGCAGTGGATTCGACAGTACCTACGAGCAGTACTTC
CASSGFDSTYEQYF
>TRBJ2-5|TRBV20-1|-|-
TGCAGTGCTTTCTCAGCCGTACAAGAGACCCAGTACTTC
CSAFSAVQETQYF
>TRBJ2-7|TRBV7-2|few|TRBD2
TGTGCCAGCAGCTCGGGACTAGCGGGAGTAAGGTGGAAGGGGCAGTACTTC
CASSSGLAGVRWKGQYF
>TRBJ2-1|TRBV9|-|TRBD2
TGTGCCAGCAGCGTAGACATTTCCGGGACTAGGGAGCAGTTCTTC
CASSVDISGTREQFF
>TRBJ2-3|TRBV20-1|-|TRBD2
TGCAGTGCTAGAGGTGGGACTAGCGGGAGGTCACAGAGGACGCAGTATTTT
CSARGGTSGRSQRTQYF
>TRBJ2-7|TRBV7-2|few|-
TGTGCCAGCAGCTTAGCCGGAGGGGAATTAGTCGCCTACGAGCAGTACTTC
CASSLAGGELVAYEQYF
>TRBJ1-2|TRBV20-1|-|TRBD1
TGCAGTGCTTACCTCCCTACAGGGGTACATGGCTACACCTTC
CSAYLPTGVHGYTF
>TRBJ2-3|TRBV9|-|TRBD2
TGTGCCAGCAGCTTAGGGACTAGCGCCTTGAAGTACACAGATACGCAGTATTTT
CASSLGTSALKYTDTQYF
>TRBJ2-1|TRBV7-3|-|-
TGTGCCAGCAGCTTAAAAGGGGGACTCCCCTACAATGAGCAGTTCTTC
CASSLKGGLPYNEQFF
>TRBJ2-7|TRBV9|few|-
TGTGCCAGCAGCGTAGGAGGCGTCGGCGAGCAGTACTTC
CASSVGGVGEQYF
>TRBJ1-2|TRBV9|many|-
TGTGCCAGCAGCGTAGGATTGGATGGAGTACGTGGAGACAGCAACTATGGCTACACCTTC
CASSVGLDGVRGDSNYGYTF
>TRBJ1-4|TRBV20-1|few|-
TGCAGTGCTAGCGATGTCAGCGGAGGTGAAAAACTGTTTTTT
CSASDVSGGEKLFF
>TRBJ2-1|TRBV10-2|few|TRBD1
TGCGCCAGCAGGACAGGGTTGTGGGTTGAGCAGTTCTTC
CASRTGLWVEQFF
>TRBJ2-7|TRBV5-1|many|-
TGCGCCAGCAGCTACGACTCCTACGAGCAGTACTTC
CASSYDSYEQYF
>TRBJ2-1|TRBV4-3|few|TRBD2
TGCGCCAGCAGCCAAGATCCCCTAGCGGGAACCGGGTTCTTC
CASSQDPLAGTGFF
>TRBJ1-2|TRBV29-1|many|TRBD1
TGCAGCGTTGCCTTGACAGGGGGCTATGGCTACACCTTC
CSVALTGGYGYTF
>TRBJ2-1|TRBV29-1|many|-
TGCAGCGTTGAGGGCCGTGGCTATGAGCAGTTCTTC
CSVEGRGYEQFF
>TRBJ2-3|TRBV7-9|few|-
TGTGCCAGCAGCTCAACACTCCTAGCGAGAGGGTCAGATACGCAGTATTTT
CASSSTLLARGSDTQYF
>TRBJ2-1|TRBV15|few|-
TGTGCCACCAGCAGAGATCTAAGCGGCTACTACAATGAGCAGTTCTTC
CATSRDLSGYYNEQFF
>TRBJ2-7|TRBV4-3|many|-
TGCGCCAGCAGCCAAGGATACCCGGAGGAGCAGTACTTC
CASSQGYPEEQYF
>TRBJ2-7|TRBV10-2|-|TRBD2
TGCGCCATTGGGACTAGCGGGAGTCAGGGCGAGCAGTACTTC
CAIGTSGSQGEQYF
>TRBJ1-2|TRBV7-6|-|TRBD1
TGTGCCAGCAGCTCGAGCATGGGACAGGGGGCAAACTATGGCTACACCTTC
CASSSSMGQGANYGYTF
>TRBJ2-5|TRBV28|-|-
TGTGCCAGCGGGTCCCGGGACATGCTGTACTTC
CASGSRDMLYF
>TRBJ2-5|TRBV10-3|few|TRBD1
TGTGCCATCAGTGAAATGAGCAGGGAAGGGACAGAAAAAAAAGAGACCCAGTACTTC
CAISEMSREGTEKKETQYF
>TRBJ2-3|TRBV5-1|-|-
TGCGCCAGCAACTCAGGGGGCACAGATACGCAGTATTTT
CASNSGGTDTQYF
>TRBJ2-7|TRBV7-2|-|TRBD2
TGTGCCAGCAGCTTAACTAGCGGCATAAGGGACGAGCAGTACTTC
CASSLTSGIRDEQYF
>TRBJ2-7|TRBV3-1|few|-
TGTGCCAGCAGCCAAGATATGGGGGTCGACGAGCAGTACTTC
CASSQDMGVDEQYF
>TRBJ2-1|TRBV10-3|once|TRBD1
TGTGCCAACAGGGGGCAGGGGGTGTGGAATGAGCAGTTCTTC
CANRGQGVWNEQFF
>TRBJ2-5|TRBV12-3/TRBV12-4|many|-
TGTGCCAGCAGTCCGAAGGAGACCCAGTACTTC
CASSPKETQYF
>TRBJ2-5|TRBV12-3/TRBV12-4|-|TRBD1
TGTGCCAGCAGGGTGACAGGGCGAAGAGAGACCCAGTACTTC
CASRVTGRRETQYF
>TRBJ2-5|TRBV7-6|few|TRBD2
TGTGCCAGCAGCTTAATGGCGGGAGGGCAAGAGACCCAGTACTTC
CASSLMAGGQETQYF
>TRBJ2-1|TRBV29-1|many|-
TGCAGCGTAGGGACGACGAGCTCCTACAATGAGCAGTTCTTC
CSVGTTSSYNEQFF